This passage covers 27 T cell receptor beta chains from one sample sequenced in a study of radiotherapy plus CTLA-4 blockade in lung cancer (dated by TCRdb to the late 2010s). Library generation was performed with the immunoSEQ multiplex PCR assay. Entries here come from immuneACCESS through TCRdb and include only in-frame sequences with V and J called. Some clones fail to appear in such tables; in the studies checked, an unresolved V gene covers under half of the shortfall, and the cause of the remainder is unknown. Here the sample has tens of thousands of clones; roughly 83% occur a single time. The top ten constitute around 7.9% of the sample. The sample in question was peripheral blood, obtained from a patient treated with radiotherapy plus ipilimumab. The source of these receptors is a human donor with non-small cell lung cancer who had a complete response to radiotherapy plus ipilimumab.

V is TRBV5-1 and J is TRBJ1-2, with 7 positions matching TRBD1. CDR3 length: 14 amino acids. V shed 3 bases and J 5 bases; nucleotides not matched to a gene: 7. Germline loops: CDR1 SGHRS, CDR2 YFSETQ. This CDR3 reads CASSYGTVAYGYTF. The CDR3 bases are TGCGCCAGCAGCTACGGGACAGTTGCTTATGGCTACACCTTC.

The chain has TRBV6-6 and TRBJ1-2, with TRBD1 matching 9 bases. V lost 5 bases, J lost 4 bases, and 5 bases stayed unmatched. The CDR3 spans 14 residues. Germline V gene data show CDR1 as MNHNY and CDR2 as SVGAGI (reference sequence). The CDR3 nucleotides are TGTGCCAGCAGTCCGGGACAGGGCACCTATGGCTACACCTTC. It translates to CASSPGQGTYGYTF.

This chain links TRBV18 with TRBJ2-3; 7 bases align to TRBD1. Germline CDR1 reads KGHSH; CDR2 reads LQKENI. The CDR3 runs 15 residues. V dropped 2 bases and J dropped 4; count of bases not matched to a gene: 6. In DNA form, the CDR3 reads TGTGCCAGCTCACCATCGTCAGGGGGACCAGATACGCAGTATTTT. Residues: CASSPSSGGPDTQYF. Using reference TRBV18 and TRBJ2-3 for the parts outside the CDR3, the full variable domain is NAGVMQNPRHLVRRRGQEARLRCSPMKGHSHVYWYRQLPEEGLKFMVYLQKENIIDESGMPKERFSAEFPKEGPSILRIQQVVRGDSAAYFCASSPSSGGPDTQYFGPGTRLTVL.

This clone was seen a handful of times. The V and J genes are TRBV5-6 and TRBJ2-5; 7 bases are a match to TRBD1. The CDR3 is 15 residues long. J lost 0 bases, V lost 2 bases, and 4 bases had no gene match. Germline CDR1 reads SGHDT; CDR2 reads YYEEEE. The DNA for the CDR3 is TGTGCCAGCAGCTTCAGGGGGTGGTACCAAGAGACCCAGTACTTC. Translation gives CASSFRGWYQETQYF.

This chain connects TRBV12-5 to TRBJ2-3, with no clear D. The V gene lost 5 bases and the J gene lost 4 bases, with 13 bases spanning the gap. Looked up from germline, CDR1 is LGHNT and CDR2 is FRNRAP. The CDR3 has 14 amino acids. Here the CDR3 reads CASGMPPRADTQYF. The CDR3 DNA reads TGTGCTAGTGGTATGCCCCCTCGGGCAGATACGCAGTATTTT.

This chain connects TRBV2 to TRBJ1-1, with a tentative D call TRBD1 (5 bases). Germline V gene lookup returns CDR1 SNHLY and CDR2 FYNNEI. The CDR3 extends over 14 amino acids. Trimming removed 7 bases at V and 1 base at J, with 13 bases between. DNA for the CDR3: TGTGCCAGCACCCGAGTAGGGGCGAACACTGAAGCTTTCTTT. Its translation: CASTRVGANTEAFF.

The chain combines TRBV5-1 with TRBJ2-3; possible D gene TRBD2, 5 bases. The CDR3 loop spans 15 amino acids. Trimming left V 1 base short and J 4 bases short, with 13 bases between. Per the germline V gene, CDR1 is SGHRS and CDR2 is YFSETQ. The CDR3 here is CASSLRRFIADTQYF. CDR3 DNA sequence: TGCGCCAGCAGCTTGCGGAGGTTTATTGCAGATACGCAGTATTTT.

This chain links TRBV27 with TRBJ2-1; a weak D match, TRBD2 (5 bases). This CDR3 has 15 amino acids. V was shortened by 2 bases and J by 2 bases, with 10 bases between the two germline ends. Germline assignment: CDR1 MNHEY and CDR2 SMNVEV (reference sequence). The CDR3 DNA sequence: TGTGCCAGCAGTTTAGGGGAGACCGCCTACAATGAGCAGTTCTTC. It yields the protein CASSLGETAYNEQFF.

This chain links TRBV5-1 with TRBJ2-7; D is perhaps TRBD1 (6 bases). Germline V lookup: CDR1 SGHRS, CDR2 YFSETQ. V was pared by 4 bases and J by 6 bases, with 17 bases between. CDR3 length: 14 residues. This CDR3 reads CASSPQGTGFEQYF. The CDR3 DNA sequence: TGCGCCAGCAGCCCCCAGGGGACGGGTTTCGAGCAGTACTTC.

This clone showed up just a few times. The chain links TRBV28 to TRBJ1-5; 8 nucleotides line up with TRBD1. J gave up 7 bases and V 3 bases, and 5 bases lay outside the gene matches. CDR3 length equals 14 residues. Per the germline V gene, CDR1 is MDHEN and CDR2 is SYDVKM. DNA for the CDR3: TGTGCCAGCAGTTTGGCGACAGGGGCACAGCCCCAGCATTTT. This gives the protein CASSLATGAQPQHF.

The V call is TRBV4-3, the J call TRBJ1-2; TRBD1 aligns across 9 bases. The V segment lost 1 base and the J segment 2 bases; nucleotides outside the gene matches: 5. Germline values: CDR1 LGHNA, CDR2 YSLEER. The CDR3 is 16 residues long. CDR3 nucleotide sequence: TGCGCCAGCAGCCAAGTCGGTACAGGGGGCAACTATGGCTACACCTTC. Translation gives CASSQVGTGGNYGYTF.

The V and J genes are TRBV7-9 and TRBJ2-2; 7 nucleotides agree with TRBD1. V trimming: 6 bases; J trimming: 4 bases; junction bases outside the gene matches: 5. Germline V gene data show CDR1 as SEHNR and CDR2 as FQNEAQ (reference sequence). The CDR3 loop spans 14 amino acids. This CDR3 reads CASSWDSTTGELFF. In DNA, the CDR3 is TGTGCCAGCAGTTGGGACAGTACCACCGGGGAGCTGTTTTTT.

The chain employs TRBV2 and TRBJ1-5; TRBD1 matches at 7 bases. The CDR3 has 16 amino acids. V was pared by 2 bases and J by 0 bases, with 4 bases of the junction left unmatched. CDR1 is SNHLY, CDR2 FYNNEI, per germline. CDR3 residues: CASSESPGGSNQPQHF. The CDR3 DNA follows: TGTGCCAGCAGTGAATCCCCAGGGGGTAGCAATCAGCCCCAGCATTTT.

The chain combines TRBV5-1 with TRBJ2-7, with D tentatively TRBD2 (6 bases). There are 14 residues in the CDR3. Deletions cut 3 bases from V and 0 bases from J, with 10 bases between. CDR1 SGHRS and CDR2 YFSETQ come from the germline V gene. The CDR3 region is CASSSSSDSYEQYF. In DNA, the CDR3 is TGCGCCAGCAGCTCATCTAGCGACTCCTACGAGCAGTACTTC.

The chain recombines TRBV27 with TRBJ1-5; 7 bases line up with TRBD1. Germline V gene data show CDR1 as MNHEY and CDR2 as SMNVEV (reference sequence). The trim removed 5 bases at V and 4 bases at J, leaving 5 bases unmatched. The length of the CDR3 is 14 residues. In nucleotides, the CDR3 is TGTGCCAGCAGTCCCGGGACAGTTAATCAGCCCCAGCATTTT. Translated, it gives CASSPGTVNQPQHF.

The chain recombines TRBV12-5 with TRBJ1-1; TRBD1 aligns across 8 bases. CDR3 length: 16 residues. V lost 3 bases, J lost 2 bases, and 8 bases stayed unmatched. Germline V gene data show CDR1 as LGHNT and CDR2 as FRNRAP. For the CDR3, the DNA is TGTGCTAGTGGTTTTTTCATGGGACAGGTTAACACTGAAGCTTTCTTT. This codes for CASGFFMGQVNTEAFF.

Turning to this clone: An end of the junction differs from the germline gene, which may be a read error. V usage is TRBV7-9 and J usage is TRBJ1-2; 10 nucleotides line up with TRBD1. This CDR3 has 12 residues. The germline CDR1 and CDR2 sequences are SEHNR and FQNEAQ (reference sequence). This CDR3 is CASSLGQGAVSF. DNA for the CDR3: TGTGCCAGCAGCTTAGGACAGGGGGCAGTATCCTTC.

The chain is built from TRBV5-1 and TRBJ1-1, with 12 positions matching TRBD1. V lost 4 bases to trimming and J lost 10 bases; unmatched junction nucleotides: 8. The germline V gene encodes CDR1 SGHRS and CDR2 YFSETQ. This CDR3 is built from 14 residues. For the CDR3, the DNA is TGCGCCAGCAGCAGCCTCGGGACAGGGGGCCTAGCTTTCTTT. The encoded protein is CASSSLGTGGLAFF.

This chain connects TRBV5-6 to TRBJ2-1, with TRBD1 matching 9 bases. CDR1 is SGHDT and CDR2 is YYEEEE in the germline V gene. V was pared by 1 base and J by 8 bases, with 7 bases of the junction left unmatched. There are 15 residues in the CDR3. Here the CDR3 reads CASSLLRDRAYEQFF. The CDR3 DNA is TGTGCCAGCAGCTTGTTAAGGGACAGGGCGTATGAGCAGTTCTTC.

The chain recombines TRBV10-2 with TRBJ1-2; D remains unclear. V dropped 4 bases and J dropped 3 bases, with 12 bases sitting between them. The germline CDR1 and CDR2 sequences are WSHSY and SAAADI. CDR3 length: 14 residues. Here the CDR3 reads CASSGSETYYGYTF. Here the CDR3 DNA reads TGCGCCAGCAGTGGTTCCGAAACTTACTATGGCTACACCTTC.

CDR3 sequence reads: CASSETLRDSNTEAFF. The CDR3 DNA sequence: TGTGCCAGCAGTGAGACCCTACGGGACAGCAACACTGAAGCTTTCTTT. The chain has TRBV25-1 and TRBJ1-1, with 7 bases matching TRBD1. Looked up from germline, CDR1 is MGHDK and CDR2 is SYGVNS. The CDR3 runs to 16 residues. Trimming removed 3 bases from V and 2 bases from J; junction bases left unmatched: 9. The full variable domain, rest sourced from reference TRBV25-1 and TRBJ1-1, is EADIYQTPRYLVIGTGKKITLECSQTMGHDKMYWYQQDPGMELHLIHYSYGVNSTEKGDLSSESTVSRIRTEHFPLTLESARPSHTSQYLCASSETLRDSNTEAFFGQGTRLTVV.

The V gene is TRBV5-4, the J gene TRBJ1-1; TRBD1 matches at 8 bases. The CDR3 spans 15 residues. V was clipped by 4 bases and J by 0 bases; unmatched bases: 5. Germline V lookup: CDR1 SGHNT, CDR2 YYREEE (reference sequence). The CDR3: CASSAGQGLNTEAFF. CDR3 nucleotide sequence: TGTGCCAGCAGCGCTGGACAGGGACTGAACACTGAAGCTTTCTTT.

This chain uses TRBV27 with TRBJ1-5, with TRBD1 matching over 7 bases. Trimming removed 5 bases from V and 1 base from J; junction bases left unmatched: 11. The CDR3 runs 17 residues. Looked up from germline, CDR1 is MNHEY and CDR2 is SMNVEV (reference sequence). CDR3 region: CASSPRQGGISNQPQHF. The CDR3 DNA sequence: TGTGCCAGCAGTCCTCGACAGGGAGGTATCAGCAATCAGCCCCAGCATTTT.

The chain employs TRBV5-1 and TRBJ2-5, with 12 bases identical to TRBD2. CDR1 is SGHRS and CDR2 is YFSETQ in the germline V gene. J gave up 3 bases and V 0 bases, and 6 bases lay outside the gene matches. The length of the CDR3 is 17 residues. The CDR3 nucleotides read TGCGCCAGCAGCTTGGGATTACTAGCGGGGGGCGAAGAGACCCAGTACTTC. Protein product: CASSLGLLAGGEETQYF.

J is TRBJ2-7 and V is TRBV19; possible D gene TRBD1, 5 bases. CDR3 length: 13 residues. V was shortened by 3 bases and J by 0 bases, with 6 bases between the two germline ends. Germline V CDR1 and CDR2: LNHDA, SQIVND (reference sequence). The CDR3 sequence: CASSITGSYEQYF. The CDR3 DNA follows: TGTGCCAGTAGTATTACAGGCTCCTACGAGCAGTACTTC.

This clone was counted only a few times. V usage is TRBV9 and J usage is TRBJ1-1; D is unresolved. The CDR3 length is 15 residues. Germline V gene sequence: CDR1 SGDLS, CDR2 YYNGEE. Trimming removed 0 bases at V and 1 base at J, with 10 bases between. CDR3 sequence: CASSVGAGRNTEAFF. CDR3 DNA: TGTGCCAGCAGCGTAGGGGCTGGCAGGAACACTGAAGCTTTCTTT.

The chain couples TRBV9 to TRBJ2-6; 8 nucleotides line up with TRBD2. Germline V lookup: CDR1 SGDLS, CDR2 YYNGEE. CDR3 length: 16 amino acids. Trimming cost V 4 bases and J 5 bases; bases outside gene matches: 8. As DNA, the CDR3 is TGTGCCAGCAGCCCGGGGGGGAACCTTAGGGCCAACGTCCTGACTTTC. Encoded protein: CASSPGGNLRANVLTF. The full variable domain, completed using reference TRBV9 and TRBJ2-6, is DSGVTQTPKHLITATGQRVTLRCSPRSGDLSVYWYQQSLDQGLQFLIQYYNGEERAKGNILERFSAQQFPDLHSELNLSSLELGDSALYFCASSPGGNLRANVLTFGAGSRLTVL.